This passage covers 9 T cell receptor beta chains from one sample sequenced in a study of T cell repertoires in cytomegalovirus infection. TCRdb redid the calling of the reads with MiXCR, one entry per CDR3 protein. The sample records roughly 320,000 distinct CDR3 sequences, 8% to 9.5% being singletons. The sequenced sample consisted of PBMCs. The receptors derive from a human donor in good health (CMV status not recorded). Some clones in this sample may be carry-over from other donors' samples.

The rearrangement links TRBV20-1 to TRBJ2-4; tentative D call: TRBD1 (5 bases). The germline CDR1 and CDR2 sequences are DFQATT and SNEGSKA (reference sequence). Trimming cost V 6 bases and J 3 bases, with 15 bases left between them. The CDR3 loop spans 14 amino acids. CDR3 coding DNA: TGCAGTGCCAGGGTCCAGGGAAGCAAAAACATTCAGTACTTC. Residues: CSARVQGSKNIQYF.

In this sample, this clonotype turned up a few times. The chain links TRBV20-1 to TRBJ2-7, with D possibly TRBD2 on 7 matching bases. The germline V gene has CDR1 DFQATT and CDR2 SNEGSKA (reference sequence). Between the trimmed V and J ends, which lost 4 bases and 0 bases, there was a span of 22 bases. CDR3 length: 17 amino acids. The CDR3 DNA is TGCAGTGCTACATTCCAGCGGGACAAGCTTAGCTCCTACGAGCAGTACTTC. Translation gives CSATFQRDKLSSYEQYF.

This clonotype was counted a few times. The chain joins TRBV28 to TRBJ1-2, with 7 bases matching TRBD1. Germline V gene data show CDR1 as MDHEN and CDR2 as SYDVKM. The CDR3 has 14 residues. V lost 2 bases and J lost 6; bases outside the gene matches: 6. The CDR3 DNA follows: TGTGCCAGCAGTTTACTAAGGGGGCAGGATGGCTACACCTTC. Translation: CASSLLRGQDGYTF.

This clonotype was detected ten times or more. This CDR3 reads CASSVATGPETQYF. CDR3 coding DNA: TGTGCCAGCAGTGTGGCGACGGGCCCAGAGACCCAGTACTTC. This sequence joins TRBV2 and TRBJ2-5; D unresolved. Trimming shortened V by 4 bases and J by 4 bases, and 13 bases separated the two germline ends. This CDR3 comprises 14 residues. Germline lookup yields CDR1 SNHLY and CDR2 FYNNEI.

This clonotype appeared many times. The genes are TRBV28 and TRBJ1-5; D remains unclear. CDR1 and CDR2 (germline): MDHEN, SYDVKM. V shed 6 bases and J shed 10 bases, with 22 bases lying between them. This CDR3 has 15 amino acids. The CDR3 sequence: CASRTLFRPKDPQHF. In DNA form, the CDR3 reads TGTGCCAGCAGGACTCTCTTCCGGCCCAAAGACCCCCAGCATTTT.

This clonotype was counted at least ten times. The gene calls are TRBV7-6 and TRBJ1-4, with 11 bases matching TRBD1. This CDR3 is 18 amino acids long. The germline CDR1 and CDR2 sequences are SGHVS and FNYEAQ. V gave up 5 bases and J gave up 7 bases; unmatched junction bases: 15. The DNA of the CDR3 is TGTGCCAGCAGCCGGAGGTTCGGACAGGGGGCGACAGTTGAAAAACTGTTTTTT. This sequence encodes CASSRRFGQGATVEKLFF.

The chain combines TRBV12-3 or TRBV12-4 with TRBJ2-7; no clear D gene. V lost 5 bases and J lost 5, with 13 bases in between. This CDR3 is 13 amino acids long. The CDR3 is CASSLDRLDEQYF. DNA for the CDR3: TGTGCCAGCAGTCTTGATCGGCTAGACGAGCAGTACTTC.

This sequence joins TRBV4-3 and TRBJ2-5; D unclear. CDR1 and CDR2 from the germline V gene are LGHNA and YSLEER. The CDR3 has 16 residues. With 0 bases removed from V and 4 bases from J, the gap between germline ends came to 15 bases. In DNA form, the CDR3 reads TGCGCCAGCAGCCAAGATAATGGTTGGCGAGGAGAGACCCAGTACTTC. As protein: CASSQDNGWRGETQYF.

This clonotype occurred many times. This chain connects TRBV7-6 to TRBJ2-7, with D tentatively TRBD1 (6 bases). V was clipped by 4 bases and J by 2 bases, with 9 bases between them. Germline CDR1 is SGHVS and CDR2 is FNYEAQ. This CDR3 contains 13 residues. The CDR3 here is CASSSGVAYEQYF. DNA for the CDR3: TGTGCCAGCAGCTCAGGGGTCGCCTACGAGCAGTACTTC.